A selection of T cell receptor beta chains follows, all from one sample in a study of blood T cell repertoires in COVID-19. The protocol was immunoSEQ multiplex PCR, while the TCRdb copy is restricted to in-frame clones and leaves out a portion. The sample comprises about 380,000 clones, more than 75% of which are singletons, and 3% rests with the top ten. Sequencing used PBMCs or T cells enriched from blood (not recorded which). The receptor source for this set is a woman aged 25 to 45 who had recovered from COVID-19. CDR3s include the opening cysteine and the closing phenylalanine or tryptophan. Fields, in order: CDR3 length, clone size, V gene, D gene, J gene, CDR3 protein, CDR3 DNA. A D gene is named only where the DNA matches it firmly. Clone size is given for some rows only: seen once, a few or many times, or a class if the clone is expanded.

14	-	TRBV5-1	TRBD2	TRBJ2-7	CASSLLAGDDEQYF	TGCGCCAGCAGCTTACTAGCGGGAGACGACGAGCAGTACTTC
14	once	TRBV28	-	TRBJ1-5	CASSSVGRNQPQHF	TGTGCCAGCAGCTCTGTGGGGCGCAATCAGCCCCAGCATTTT
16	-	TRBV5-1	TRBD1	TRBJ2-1	CASERSGTGGGNEQFF	TGCGCCAGCGAGCGTTCTGGGACAGGGGGAGGGAATGAGCAGTTCTTC
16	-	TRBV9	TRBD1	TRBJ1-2	CASSVSSSGTGGSYTF	TGTGCCAGCAGCGTTAGTTCCTCCGGGACAGGGGGGAGCTACACCTTC
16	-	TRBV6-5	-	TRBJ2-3	CASSSPGRGYTDTQYF	TGTGCCAGCAGTTCTCCCGGGCGGGGCTACACAGATACGCAGTATTTT
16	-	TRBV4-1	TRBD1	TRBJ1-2	CASSPGQGALDYGYTF	TGCGCCAGCAGCCCCGGACAGGGGGCACTTGACTATGGCTACACCTTC
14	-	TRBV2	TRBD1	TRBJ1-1	CASSVQGAGTEAFF	TGTGCCAGCAGTGTACAGGGGGCTGGAACTGAAGCTTTCTTT
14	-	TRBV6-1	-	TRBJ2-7	CASSDSGSPYEQYF	TGTGCCAGCAGTGACTCCGGGTCGCCCTACGAGCAGTACTTC
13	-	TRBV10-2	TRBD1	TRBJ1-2	CASSEGQVYGYTF	TGCGCCAGCAGTGAGGGACAGGTCTATGGCTACACCTTC
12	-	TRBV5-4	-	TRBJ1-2	CASSQGNYGYTF	TGTGCCAGCAGTCAGGGCAACTATGGCTACACCTTC
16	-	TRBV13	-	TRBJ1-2	CASSWSGTPIRYGYTF	TGTGCCAGCAGCTGGTCCGGGACACCGATTAGGTATGGCTACACCTTC
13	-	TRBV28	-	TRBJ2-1	CASSLPGTLEQFF	TGTGCCAGCAGTTTACCAGGGACTCTTGAGCAGTTCTTC
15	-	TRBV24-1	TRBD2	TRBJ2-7	CATSDTRTSGSEQYF	TGTGCCACCAGTGACACCCGGACTAGCGGGAGCGAGCAGTACTTC
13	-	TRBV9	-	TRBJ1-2	CASSRDSNYGYTF	TGTGCCAGCAGCCGGGATTCTAACTATGGCTACACCTTC
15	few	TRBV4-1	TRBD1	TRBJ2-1	CASSQWGQSDNEQFF	TGCGCCAGCAGCCAGTGGGGACAGTCTGACAATGAGCAGTTCTTC